The 20 T cell receptor beta chains below all came from one sample that was sequenced in a study of OX40 agonist ivuxolimab in advanced cancers. Assay: immunoSEQ multiplex PCR; the TCRdb copy retains only in-frame clones and omits some. The table lists tens of thousands of clones, 94% of them singletons, with 15% to 18% in the top ten. The sequences come from CD4+ or CD8+ T cells sorted from blood, collected in a trial of the OX40 agonist ivuxolimab. These TCRs come from an adult with an advanced solid tumor such as melanoma, head and neck, liver or kidney cancer.

This clone has just one count. This chain uses TRBV19 with TRBJ2-2; a weak D match, TRBD1 (6 bases). The CDR3 has 15 residues. Trimming took 5 bases from V and 4 from J, leaving 14 bases between them. CDR1 is LNHDA, CDR2 SQIVND, per germline (reference sequence). The CDR3 coding sequence is TGTGCCAGTAGTCTTATGGGGGCTACCACCGGGGAGCTGTTTTTT. Translated, it gives CASSLMGATTGELFF.

This rearrangement joins TRBV4-1 to TRBJ2-1; D remains ambiguous. Germline V gives CDR1 MGHRA, CDR2 YSYEKL. Between the trimmed V and J ends, which lost 1 base and 3 bases, there was a span of 13 bases. The length of the CDR3 is 16 residues. The CDR3 loop reads CASSQVFRSNYNEQFF. The DNA of the CDR3 is TGCGCCAGCAGCCAAGTGTTTAGGTCTAACTACAATGAGCAGTTCTTC.

This chain links TRBV27 with TRBJ1-5, with TRBD1 as a possible D gene (6 bases). This CDR3 is built from 14 residues. With 5 bases removed from V and 4 bases from J, the gap between germline ends came to 12 bases. From germline, CDR1 is MNHEY and CDR2 SMNVEV (reference sequence). The CDR3, as DNA: TGTGCCAGCAGTCCCCCCGGACAGAATCAGCCCCAGCATTTT. Its translation is CASSPPGQNQPQHF.

The rearrangement uses TRBV27 and TRBJ2-7, with no clear D. This CDR3 is built from 15 residues. The V and J ends lost 0 bases and 4 bases respectively, with 13 bases between them. CDR1 and CDR2 (germline): MNHEY, SMNVEV (reference sequence). CDR3 sequence reads: CASSLSNPDRYEQYF. The CDR3 DNA sequence: TGTGCCAGCAGTTTATCCAACCCCGACCGGTACGAGCAGTACTTC.

This clone was seen only once. J is TRBJ1-2 and V is TRBV19, with no clear D. V lost 3 bases and J 2 bases, leaving 13 bases between the germline ends. The CDR3 covers 15 residues. The germline V gene encodes CDR1 LNHDA and CDR2 SQIVND (reference sequence). The CDR3 bases are TGTGCCAGTAGTATTCACGGCAGCCGGAACTATGGCTACACCTTC. Protein product: CASSIHGSRNYGYTF.

The genes are TRBV1 and TRBJ1-5. TRBV1 is a pseudogene. This CDR3 spans 10 amino acids. This chain's CDR3 is CTGSPQPQHF. The CDR3 region has the DNA TGCACCGGTTCTCCTCAGCCCCAGCATTTT.

The CDR3 sequence: CASSQAAGGYNEQFF. Here the CDR3 DNA reads TGCGCCAGCAGCCAGGCGGCAGGGGGGTACAATGAGCAGTTCTTC. The chain employs TRBV4-1 and TRBJ2-1; a weak D match, TRBD1 (7 bases). CDR1 is MGHRA and CDR2 is YSYEKL in the germline V gene. Trimming took 3 bases from V and 4 from J, leaving 13 bases between them. The CDR3 totals 15 residues.

CDR3 region: CASSLGGSYEQYF. The CDR3 DNA reads as TGTGCCAGCAGCTTAGGAGGGTCCTACGAGCAGTACTTC. The rearrangement links TRBV11-2 to TRBJ2-7, with a tentative D call TRBD2 (5 bases). The CDR3 consists of 13 residues. Between the trimmed V and J ends, which lost 1 base and 1 base, there was a span of 5 bases. Per the germline V gene, CDR1 is SGHAT and CDR2 is FQNNGV.

The rearrangement joins TRBV11-2 to TRBJ1-1; a weak D match, TRBD1 (6 bases). Trimming left V 2 bases short and J 4 bases short, with 14 bases between. CDR1 is SGHAT, CDR2 FQNNGV, per germline. The CDR3 has 15 residues. This CDR3 reads CASSLRAGAVTEAFF. The CDR3 DNA follows: TGTGCCAGCAGCTTAAGGGCGGGGGCGGTCACTGAAGCTTTCTTT.

The gene calls are TRBV19 and TRBJ2-5; D is unresolved. CDR3 size: 13 residues. CDR1 and CDR2 (germline): LNHDA, SQIVND (reference sequence). V was cut by 8 bases and J by 7 bases, with 17 bases left in between. The CDR3 region has the DNA TGTGCCAGTCCCCGAAGGCACGCCGGGACCCAGTACTTC. Translated: CASPRRHAGTQYF.

The rearrangement uses TRBV30 and TRBJ1-5; possibly TRBD1 for D (6 bases). CDR1 is GTSNPN and CDR2 is SVGIG in the germline V gene (reference sequence). The V end was cut by 1 base, the J end by 8 bases, with 15 bases between. This CDR3 contains 14 residues. CDR3 sequence: CAWSEVEGGKPQHF. The CDR3 DNA reads TGTGCCTGGAGTGAAGTGGAAGGGGGAAAGCCCCAGCATTTT.

The rearrangement links TRBV25-1 to TRBJ2-5; tentative D call: TRBD1 (5 bases). Germline assignment: CDR1 MGHDK and CDR2 SYGVNS. The CDR3 has 13 amino acids. With 6 bases removed from V and 0 bases from J, the gap between germline ends came to 8 bases. CDR3 nucleotide sequence: TGTGCCAGCAGGGACACCTACCAAGAGACCCAGTACTTC. This sequence encodes CASRDTYQETQYF.

In its sample, this clone was seen a few times. The chain carries TRBV9 and TRBJ2-6; 10 nucleotides align to TRBD1. The germline V gene has CDR1 SGDLS and CDR2 YYNGEE. V gave up 5 bases and J gave up 3 bases; unmatched junction bases: 5. CDR3 length equals 16 residues. The CDR3 loop is CASRGQGEGGANVLTF. Here the CDR3 DNA reads TGTGCCAGCAGAGGACAGGGGGAAGGTGGGGCCAACGTCCTGACTTTC. The whole variable domain, remainder taken from reference TRBV9 and TRBJ2-6, is DSGVTQTPKHLITATGQRVTLRCSPRSGDLSVYWYQQSLDQGLQFLIQYYNGEERAKGNILERFSAQQFPDLHSELNLSSLELGDSALYFCASRGQGEGGANVLTFGAGSRLTVL.

The chain links TRBV2 to TRBJ2-3, with TRBD2 identical over 14 bases. The CDR3 extends over 17 amino acids. In germline, CDR1 is SNHLY, CDR2 FYNNEI. The trim removed 4 bases at V and 4 bases at J, leaving 7 bases unmatched. The DNA of the CDR3 is TGTGCCAGCAGTGTAGGGACTAGCGGGAGTACCGCAGATACGCAGTATTTT. Its protein product is CASSVGTSGSTADTQYF.

This chain joins TRBV19 and TRBJ1-5, with TRBD1 as a possible D gene (6 bases). The germline gives CDR1 LNHDA, CDR2 SQIVND (reference sequence). The CDR3 consists of 14 residues. Trimming removed 6 bases from V and 3 bases from J, with 12 bases in between. The CDR3 is CASSLGQINQPQHF. DNA for the CDR3: TGTGCCAGTAGCCTCGGACAGATCAATCAGCCCCAGCATTTT.

The rearrangement uses TRBV10-1 and TRBJ1-2; tentative D call: TRBD1 (5 bases). Per the germline V gene, CDR1 is WNHNN and CDR2 is SYGVQD (reference sequence). The CDR3 runs to 15 residues. Deletions cut 6 bases from V and 4 bases from J, with 18 bases between. CDR3 sequence reads: CASSPGTGPTYGYTF. The DNA of the CDR3 is TGCGCCAGCAGCCCCGGTACAGGTCCAACCTATGGCTACACCTTC.

The chain carries TRBV27 and TRBJ1-5; TRBD1 agrees at 9 bases. Germline trimming cut 6 bases from V and 6 bases from J; bases unmatched to any gene: 9. CDR3 size: 15 residues. In germline, CDR1 is MNHEY, CDR2 SMNVEV (reference sequence). The CDR3 loop reads CASRRDRATSQPQHF. In nucleotides, the CDR3 is TGTGCCAGCAGGAGGGACAGGGCAACCAGTCAGCCCCAGCATTTT.

The chain combines TRBV19 with TRBJ1-1, with D possibly TRBD1 on 5 matching bases. Trimming removed 3 bases from V and 1 base from J, with 12 bases in between. The germline V gene has CDR1 LNHDA and CDR2 SQIVND (reference sequence). The CDR3 loop spans 15 amino acids. The CDR3: CASSMQGAKNTEAFF. The DNA for the CDR3 is TGTGCCAGTAGTATGCAGGGCGCCAAGAACACTGAAGCTTTCTTT.

This clone was found a few times. V is TRBV7-6 and J is TRBJ1-5; 8 positions match TRBD1. V shed 1 base and J 5 bases; nucleotides not matched to a gene: 1. CDR1 and CDR2 (germline): SGHVS, FNYEAQ. The CDR3 covers 14 residues. For the CDR3, the DNA is TGTGCCAGCAGCTTAGTACAGGGGGATCAGCCCCAGCATTTT. This codes for CASSLVQGDQPQHF.

The J gene is TRBJ1-5, the V gene TRBV4-1; TRBD1 matches 11 bases. V was pared by 1 base and J by 4 bases, with 3 bases of the junction left unmatched. The CDR3 consists of 16 residues. Germline V gene lookup returns CDR1 MGHRA and CDR2 YSYEKL. The CDR3 DNA reads as TGCGCCAGCAGCCAAGCCGGGACAGGGGGGAATCAGCCCCAGCATTTT. Translating it yields CASSQAGTGGNQPQHF.